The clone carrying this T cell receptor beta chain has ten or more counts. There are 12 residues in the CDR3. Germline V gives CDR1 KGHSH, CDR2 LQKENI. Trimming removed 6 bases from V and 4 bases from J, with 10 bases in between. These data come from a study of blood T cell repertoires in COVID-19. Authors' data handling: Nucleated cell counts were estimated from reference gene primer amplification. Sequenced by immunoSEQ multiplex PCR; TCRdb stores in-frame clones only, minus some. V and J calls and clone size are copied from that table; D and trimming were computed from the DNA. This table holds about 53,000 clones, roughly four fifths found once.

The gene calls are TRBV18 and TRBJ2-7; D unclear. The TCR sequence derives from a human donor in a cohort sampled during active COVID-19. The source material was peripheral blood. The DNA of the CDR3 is TGTGCCAGCTCTCCGGGTGGGTACGAGCAGTACTTC. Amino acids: CASSPGGYEQYF.